This TCR beta chain originates from a study of OX40 agonist ivuxolimab in advanced cancers. Study summary: Hepatocellular carcinoma, melanoma, renal cell or head and neck cancer affected the dose-escalation patients. Allowance was made for prior anti-PD-1, anti-PD-L1 or anti-CTLA-4 therapy, and roughly 39% had some. Study outcomes and limitations: Expanded clones tended on average to be more numerous among CD8+ T cells than CD4+.

Measured with immunoSEQ multiplex PCR; TCRdb has only the in-frame clones, and not every one. The sample shows roughly 71,000 clones, less than 85% of them seen only once. CDR1 is SGHNT and CDR2 is YYREEE in the germline V gene (reference sequence). The CDR3 length is 14 residues. Trimming removed 4 bases at V and 6 bases at J, with 16 bases between. A word on this clone: Antigen unknown.

The rearrangement joins TRBV5-4 to TRBJ1-2; a possible D gene is TRBD1 (5 bases). The sequence was obtained from an adult with an advanced solid tumor such as melanoma, head and neck, liver or kidney cancer. Material: CD4+ or CD8+ T cells sorted from blood, obtained in a trial of the OX40 agonist ivuxolimab. The DNA for the CDR3 is TGTGCCAGCAGCGGGGGATCGGGGGAAGATGGCTACACCTTC. It translates to CASSGGSGEDGYTF.